A single sample is the source of the 5 T cell receptor beta chains below, sequenced in a study of regulatory T cells in long-lasting Graves disease. For TCR beta, libraries came from iRepertoire HTBI primers and Arm-PCR of CDR3 regions. Using its own MiXCR run on the multiplex PCR reads, TCRdb lists one record per CDR3 protein. The table shows more than 650,000 distinct CDR3 sequences, with around 32% occurring only once. Time point defined: persistent/refractory GD, antithyroid drugs over 5 years with positive TRAb. Researchers made the TCR library from RNA that was extracted from PBMCs. Sample: peripheral blood mononuclear cells (PBMCs), taken when the disease was refractory, from a patient treated with antithyroid drugs. These receptors originate from a female donor with Graves disease.

This clonotype was counted many times. This chain joins TRBV20-1 and TRBJ1-5; tentative D call: TRBD1 (6 bases). CDR1 and CDR2 from the germline V gene are DFQATT and SNEGSKA (reference sequence). The CDR3 sequence is 12 residues long. Trimming left V 2 bases short and J 7 bases short, with 9 bases between. This CDR3 reads CSARSGDQPQHF. CDR3 bases: TGCAGTGCTAGATCAGGGGACCAGCCCCAGCATTTT.

The table lists this clonotype with many counts. The CDR3 DNA reads as TGTGCCAGCAGTTTAAAGACAGGTCCGCAATCCCATGGCACCTTC. Amino acids: CASSLKTGPQSHGTF. J is TRBJ1-2 and V is TRBV12-3 or TRBV12-4; the D gene is possibly TRBD1 (6 bases). V dropped 2 bases and J dropped 13 bases, with 23 bases sitting between them. This CDR3 has 15 amino acids.

This clonotype was seen a handful of times. V and J are TRBV3-1 and TRBJ2-5; tentative D call: TRBD2 (6 bases). This CDR3 region has 14 residues. Germline lookup yields CDR1 LGHDT and CDR2 YNNKEL (reference sequence). V dropped 0 bases and J dropped 3 bases, with 8 bases sitting between them. CDR3 in DNA: TGTGCCAGCAGCCAAGACCCTAGCGAAGAGACCCAGTACTTC. As protein: CASSQDPSEETQYF.

The chain recombines TRBV12-3 or TRBV12-4 with TRBJ1-6, with a possible D match to TRBD1 (5 bases). The CDR3 has 15 amino acids. V shed 6 bases and J shed 10 bases, with 19 bases lying between them. CDR3 coding DNA: TGTGCCAGCAGCCTGGGCCCCACCCGGGACTCACCCCTCCACTTT. The encoded protein is CASSLGPTRDSPLHF.

In its sample, this clonotype was seen a few times. The chain links TRBV19 to TRBJ2-5, with 10 bases identical to TRBD1. CDR1 and CDR2 from the germline V gene are LNHDA and SQIVND (reference sequence). CDR3 length: 17 residues. Losses at the gene ends were 3 bases for V and 5 bases for J; bases not matched to a gene: 12. The CDR3 sequence is CASSMETGTGVFETQYF. The CDR3 bases are TGTGCCAGTAGTATGGAAACCGGGACAGGGGTGTTCGAGACCCAGTACTTC. Full variable domain (outside the CDR3, taken from reference TRBV19 and TRBJ2-5): DGGITQSPKYLFRKEGQNVTLSCEQNLNHDAMYWYRQDPGQGLRLIYYSQIVNDFQKGDIAEGYSVSREKKESFPLTVTSAQKNPTAFYLCASSMETGTGVFETQYFGPGTRLLVL.